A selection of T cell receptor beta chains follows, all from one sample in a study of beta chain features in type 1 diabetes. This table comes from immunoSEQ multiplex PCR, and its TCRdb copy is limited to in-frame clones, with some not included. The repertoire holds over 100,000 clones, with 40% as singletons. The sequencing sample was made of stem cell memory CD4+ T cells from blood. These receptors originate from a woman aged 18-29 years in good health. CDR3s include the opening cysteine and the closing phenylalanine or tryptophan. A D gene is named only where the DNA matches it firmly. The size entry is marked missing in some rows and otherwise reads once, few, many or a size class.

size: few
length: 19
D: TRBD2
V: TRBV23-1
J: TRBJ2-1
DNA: TGCGCCAGCAGTCAAGGAAGGGTTAGCGGGATGAACTCCTACAATGAGCAGTTCTTC
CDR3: CASSQGRVSGMNSYNEQFF

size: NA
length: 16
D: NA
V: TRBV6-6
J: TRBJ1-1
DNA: TGTGCCAGCAGTTACTCGATTGGTGGAGAGAACACTGAAGCTTTCTTT
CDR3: CASSYSIGGENTEAFF

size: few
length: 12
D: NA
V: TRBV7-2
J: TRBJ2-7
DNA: TGTGCCAGCAGCTCGTGGGGCCACGAGCAGTACTTC
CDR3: CASSSWGHEQYF

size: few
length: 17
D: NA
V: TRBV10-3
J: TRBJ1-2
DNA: TGTGCCATCAGTGGGGCGGGGGCGGCCATTGACGTTTATGGCTACACCTTC
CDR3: CAISGAGAAIDVYGYTF

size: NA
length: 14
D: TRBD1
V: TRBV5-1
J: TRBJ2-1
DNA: TGCGCCAGCAGCTCACGTCAGGGGGCAAAGGAGCAGTTCTTC
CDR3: CASSSRQGAKEQFF

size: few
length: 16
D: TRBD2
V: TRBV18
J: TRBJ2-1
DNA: TGTGCCAGCTCACCACGGGGTAGCGGGAGTATCGATGAGCAGTTCTTC
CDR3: CASSPRGSGSIDEQFF

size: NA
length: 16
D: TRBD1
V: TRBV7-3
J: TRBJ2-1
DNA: TGTGCCAGCATCCAAAACGGGACAGGGAGCAACAATGAGCAGTTCTTC
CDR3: CASIQNGTGSNNEQFF

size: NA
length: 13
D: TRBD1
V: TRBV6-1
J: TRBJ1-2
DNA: TGTGCCAGTTTCCGGGACAGGGGAGGTGGCTACACCTTC
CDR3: CASFRDRGGGYTF

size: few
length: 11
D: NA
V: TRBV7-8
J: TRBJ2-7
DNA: TGTGCCAGCAGCTCGGACTACGAGCAGTACTTC
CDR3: CASSSDYEQYF

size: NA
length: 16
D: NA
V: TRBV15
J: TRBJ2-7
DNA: TGTGCCACCAGCAGAGATTCTCTGGAGGGTAGATACGAGCAGTACTTC
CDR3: CATSRDSLEGRYEQYF

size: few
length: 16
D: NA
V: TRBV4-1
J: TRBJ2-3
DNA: TGCGCCAGCAGCCAAGCGAGGGGGGGAATCACAGATACGCAGTATTTT
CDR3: CASSQARGGITDTQYF

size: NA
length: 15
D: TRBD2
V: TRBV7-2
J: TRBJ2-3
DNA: TGTGCCAGCAGCTTAAAGCGAGTAGCGGGGGATACGCAGTATTTT
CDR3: CASSLKRVAGDTQYF

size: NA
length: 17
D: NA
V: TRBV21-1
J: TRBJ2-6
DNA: TGTGCCAGCAGTGACTCAAGACGGCAGTCTGGGGCCAACGTCCTGACTTTC
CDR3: CASSDSRRQSGANVLTF

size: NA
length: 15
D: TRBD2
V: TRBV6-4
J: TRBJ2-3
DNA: TGTGCCAGCAGTGAGACTAGCGGGAGAAGTGATACGCAGTATTTT
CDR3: CASSETSGRSDTQYF

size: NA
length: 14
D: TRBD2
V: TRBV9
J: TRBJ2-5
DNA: TGTGCCAGCAGCGTAGGACTAGCCAAAGAGACCCAGTACTTC
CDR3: CASSVGLAKETQYF

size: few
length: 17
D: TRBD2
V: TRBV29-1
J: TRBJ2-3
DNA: TGCAGCGTCCTGGGACTAGCGGGAGCGCCTAGCACAGATACGCAGTATTTT
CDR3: CSVLGLAGAPSTDTQYF

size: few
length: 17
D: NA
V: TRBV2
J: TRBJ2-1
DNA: TGTGCCAGCAGTGAAGACGGGACACTGAGCTCCTACAATGAGCAGTTCTTC
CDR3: CASSEDGTLSSYNEQFF

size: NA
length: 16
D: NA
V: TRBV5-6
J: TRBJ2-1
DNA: TGTGCCAGCAGCTTGCGGAGCTTTAGCGGCTACAATGAGCAGTTCTTC
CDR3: CASSLRSFSGYNEQFF

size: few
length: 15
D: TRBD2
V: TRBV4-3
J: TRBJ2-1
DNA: TGCGCCAGCAGCCAAGGAGGGAGGGCCTACAATGAGCAGTTCTTC
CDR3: CASSQGGRAYNEQFF

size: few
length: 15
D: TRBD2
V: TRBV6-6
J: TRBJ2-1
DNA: TGTGCCAGCAGTCAGACTAGCGGGAGATTTTATGAGCAGTTCTTC
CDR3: CASSQTSGRFYEQFF

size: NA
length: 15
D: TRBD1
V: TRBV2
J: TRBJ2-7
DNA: TGTGCCAGCAGTGACACGGGACAGGGGTCCTACGAGCAGTACTTC
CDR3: CASSDTGQGSYEQYF

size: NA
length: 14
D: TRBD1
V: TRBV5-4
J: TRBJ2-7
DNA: TGTGCCAGCAGCAGGGGACAGGGGCCGTACGAGCAGTACTTC
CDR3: CASSRGQGPYEQYF

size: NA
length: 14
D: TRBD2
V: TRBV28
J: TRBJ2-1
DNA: TGTGCCAGCACCCTTGCCACCCGGGAGGCCGAGCAGTTCTTC
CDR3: CASTLATREAEQFF

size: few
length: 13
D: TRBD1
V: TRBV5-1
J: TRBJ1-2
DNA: TGCGCCAGCAGCCCGGACAGGGGCTATGGCTACACCTTC
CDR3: CASSPDRGYGYTF

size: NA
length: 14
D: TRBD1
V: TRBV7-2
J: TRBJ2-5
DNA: TGTGCCAGCAGCTATTTCAGGGGGCAGGAGACCCAGTACTTC
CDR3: CASSYFRGQETQYF

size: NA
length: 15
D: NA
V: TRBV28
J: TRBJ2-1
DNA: TGTGCCAGCGGGTCCGCCTTTAACAGGGTCTATGAGCAGTTCTTC
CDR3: CASGSAFNRVYEQFF

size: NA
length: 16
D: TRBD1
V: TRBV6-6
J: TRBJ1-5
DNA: TGTGCCAGCAGTTACACAGGGGGTCGGAGCAATCAGCCCCAGCATTTT
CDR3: CASSYTGGRSNQPQHF

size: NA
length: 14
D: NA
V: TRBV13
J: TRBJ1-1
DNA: TGTGCCAGCACAGGGCTTCTACAGAACACTGAAGCTTTCTTT
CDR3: CASTGLLQNTEAFF

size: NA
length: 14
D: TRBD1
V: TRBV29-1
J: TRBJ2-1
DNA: TGCAGCGTCTTAACAGGGGGCGGATACAATGAGCAGTTCTTC
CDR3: CSVLTGGGYNEQFF

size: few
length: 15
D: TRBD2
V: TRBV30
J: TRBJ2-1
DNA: TGTGCCTGGAGTGGGCAGGGAGGGAAAAACAATGAGCAGTTCTTC
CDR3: CAWSGQGGKNNEQFF

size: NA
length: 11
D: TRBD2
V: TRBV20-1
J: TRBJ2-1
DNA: TGCAGTGGGCCACTAGCGGCCAAGCAGTTCTTC
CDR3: CSGPLAAKQFF

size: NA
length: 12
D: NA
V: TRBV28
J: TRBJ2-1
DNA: TGTGCCAGCAGCCAAACTCTAGTGGAGCAGTTCTTC
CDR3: CASSQTLVEQFF

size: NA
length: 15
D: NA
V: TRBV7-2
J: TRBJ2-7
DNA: TGTGCCAGCAGCTTCCGTTTGACAGCGTCCTACGAGCAGTACTTC
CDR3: CASSFRLTASYEQYF

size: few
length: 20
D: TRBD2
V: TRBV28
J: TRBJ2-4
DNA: TGTGCCAGCAGTTCCGAGGGGGCGACTAGCGGACTACTAGCCAAAAACATTCAGTACTTC
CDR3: CASSSEGATSGLLAKNIQYF

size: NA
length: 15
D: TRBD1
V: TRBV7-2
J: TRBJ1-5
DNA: TGTGCCAGCAGCTTAGCCCGACAGGGTCGAGAGCCCCAGCATTTT
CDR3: CASSLARQGREPQHF

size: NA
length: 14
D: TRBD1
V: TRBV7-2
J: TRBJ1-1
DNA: TGTGCCAGCAGCCGTCCCGGGGCAGGGGGTGAAGCTTTCTTT
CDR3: CASSRPGAGGEAFF

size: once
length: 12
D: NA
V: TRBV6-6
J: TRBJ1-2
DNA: TGTGCCAGCAGAGAACCGGGTTATGGCTACACCTTC
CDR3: CASREPGYGYTF

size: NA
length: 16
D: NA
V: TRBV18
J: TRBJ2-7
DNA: TGTGCCAGCTCACCAGGCGGTTCGGCGGGAAACTACGAGCAGTACTTC
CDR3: CASSPGGSAGNYEQYF

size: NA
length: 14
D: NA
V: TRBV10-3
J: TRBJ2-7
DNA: TGTGCCATCAGTCCCCAGACAGGCTCCTACGAGCAGTACTTC
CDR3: CAISPQTGSYEQYF

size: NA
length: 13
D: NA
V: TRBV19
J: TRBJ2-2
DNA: TGTGCCACCCAAAAAACAGGGCCCGGGGAGCTGTTTTTT
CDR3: CATQKTGPGELFF

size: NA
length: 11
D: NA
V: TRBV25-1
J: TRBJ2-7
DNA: TGTGCCAGCAGTGGTAACTACGAGCAGTACTTC
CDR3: CASSGNYEQYF

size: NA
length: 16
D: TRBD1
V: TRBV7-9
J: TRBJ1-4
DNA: TGTGCCAGCAGCTTAGGGACAGGGGTGACTAATGAAAAACTGTTTTTT
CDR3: CASSLGTGVTNEKLFF

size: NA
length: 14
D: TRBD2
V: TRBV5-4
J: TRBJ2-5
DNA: TGTGCCAGCAGCTTGGATTTGGGAGGGAAGACCCAGTACTTC
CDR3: CASSLDLGGKTQYF

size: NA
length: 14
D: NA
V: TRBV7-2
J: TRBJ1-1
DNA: TGTGCCAGCAGCTTAGGACAGACGAACACTGAAGCTTTCTTT
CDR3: CASSLGQTNTEAFF

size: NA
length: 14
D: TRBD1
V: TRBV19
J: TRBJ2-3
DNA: TGTGCCAGTAGTCGGGGGACAGGGACAGATACGCAGTATTTT
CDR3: CASSRGTGTDTQYF

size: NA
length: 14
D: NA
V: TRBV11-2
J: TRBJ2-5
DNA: TGTGCCAGCAGCCCGGGAGGGACAGCCGAGACCCAGTACTTC
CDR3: CASSPGGTAETQYF

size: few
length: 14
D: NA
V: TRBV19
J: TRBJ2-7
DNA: TGTGCCAGTAGTATTTCGACTCCAACCTACGAGCAGTACTTC
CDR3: CASSISTPTYEQYF

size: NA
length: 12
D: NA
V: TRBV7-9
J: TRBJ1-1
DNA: TGTGCCAGCAGCTCGATCGCCCAGGCAGCTTTCTTT
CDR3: CASSSIAQAAFF

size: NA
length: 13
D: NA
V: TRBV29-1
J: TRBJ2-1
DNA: TGCAGCGTTGGCTGGGCCGCTTATAATGAGCAGTTCTTC
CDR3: CSVGWAAYNEQFF

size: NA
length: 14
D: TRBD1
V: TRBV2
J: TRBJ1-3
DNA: TGTGCCAGTGCGACAGGGAGGTCTGGAAACACCATATATTTT
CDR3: CASATGRSGNTIYF

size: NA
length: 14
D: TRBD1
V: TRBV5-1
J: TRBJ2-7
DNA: TGCGCCAGCAGCCTTATGGGGACAGGGTACGAGCAGTACTTC
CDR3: CASSLMGTGYEQYF

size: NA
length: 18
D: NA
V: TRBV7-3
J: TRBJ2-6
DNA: TGTGCCAGCAGCCTAAGAGGCAGCTATTCCTCTGGGGCCAACGTCCTGACTTTC
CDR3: CASSLRGSYSSGANVLTF

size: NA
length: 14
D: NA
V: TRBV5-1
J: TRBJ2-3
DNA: TGCGCCAGCAGCTTGGGGACAGTCACAGATACGCAGTATTTT
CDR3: CASSLGTVTDTQYF

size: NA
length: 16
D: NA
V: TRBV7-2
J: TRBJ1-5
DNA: TGTGCCAGCAGCCCCCGAGGATTAGCTCGGGGACAGCCCCAGCATTTT
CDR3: CASSPRGLARGQPQHF

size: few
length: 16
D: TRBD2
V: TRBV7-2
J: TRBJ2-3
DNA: TGTGCCAGCAGCTTAGGACTAGCGGGAGACCGTCGAATTGCGTATTTT
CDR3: CASSLGLAGDRRIAYF

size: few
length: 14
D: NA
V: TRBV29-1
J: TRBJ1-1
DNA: TGCAGCGTTGTCAGGACTCCCTCGTCCGCTGAAGCTTTCTTT
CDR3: CSVVRTPSSAEAFF

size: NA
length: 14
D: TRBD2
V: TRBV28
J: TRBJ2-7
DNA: TGTGCCAGCAGGGAGGCGGGAGTTTCCTACGAGCAGTACTTC
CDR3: CASREAGVSYEQYF

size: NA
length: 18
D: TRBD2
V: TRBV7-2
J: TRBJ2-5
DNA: TGTGCCAGCAGCCCAAGAGGGCTAGCGGGAGCTGGGACGGAGACCCAGTACTTC
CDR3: CASSPRGLAGAGTETQYF

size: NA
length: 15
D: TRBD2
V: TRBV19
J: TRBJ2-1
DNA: TGTGCCAGTAGTAAGGGACTAGCGAGAAGTAATGAGCAGTTCTTC
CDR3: CASSKGLARSNEQFF

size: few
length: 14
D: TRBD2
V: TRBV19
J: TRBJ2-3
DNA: TGTGCCAGTAGACGGCGGGAGACGCAAGATACGCAGTATTTT
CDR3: CASRRRETQDTQYF